Shown below are 7 T cell receptor beta chains from a single sample sequenced in a study of blood T cell repertoires in COVID-19. Clones were sequenced by immunoSEQ multiplex PCR, and TCRdb holds only the in-frame ones, with some missing. The sample contains about 270,000 clones, about 90% of which appear only once. Sequencing input: peripheral blood. These receptors came from a woman in her 30s with COVID-19, enrolled during active disease.

This rearrangement joins TRBV4-1 to TRBJ2-5; D perhaps matches TRBD1 (6 bases). The CDR3 loop spans 13 amino acids. Germline assignment: CDR1 MGHRA and CDR2 YSYEKL. Trimming removed 2 bases from V and 5 bases from J, with 9 bases in between. The CDR3 nucleotides read TGCGCCAGCAGCCAATACAGGGTTGAGACCCAGTACTTC. Protein sequence: CASSQYRVETQYF.

The V and J genes are TRBV7-9 and TRBJ1-3; D may be TRBD1 (6 bases). CDR3 size: 17 residues. The germline CDR1 and CDR2 sequences are SEHNR and FQNEAQ (reference sequence). Trimming stripped 2 bases from V and 0 bases from J, with 14 bases between. The CDR3 DNA reads as TGTGCCAGCAGCTTATCGAGGACAGCCCTCTCTGGAAACACCATATATTTT. Amino acids: CASSLSRTALSGNTIYF.

The chain employs TRBV6-5 and TRBJ2-3; no clear D. CDR3 length: 14 residues. Trimming pared 6 bases from V and 2 bases from J, leaving 12 bases between. Per germline, CDR1 MNHEY and CDR2 SVGAGI. The CDR3 nucleotides read TGTGCCAGCAGCGTTAATGGCCCCACAGATACGCAGTATTTT. It is translated as CASSVNGPTDTQYF.

The genes are TRBV7-9 and TRBJ1-2; D ambiguous. Trimming took 5 bases from V and 4 from J, leaving 14 bases between them. CDR3 length: 14 residues. Per the germline V gene, CDR1 is SEHNR and CDR2 is FQNEAQ (reference sequence). CDR3 nucleotides: TGTGCCAGCAGCCCCGAAGCGCAAATCTATGGCTACACCTTC. Translation gives CASSPEAQIYGYTF.

This clone was recorded only once. The rearrangement joins TRBV2 to TRBJ2-7; TRBD2 agrees at 15 bases. With 3 bases clipped from V and 9 bases from J, the junction kept 9 bases outside the gene matches. This CDR3 is 16 amino acids long. Germline V CDR1 and CDR2: SNHLY, FYNNEI. CDR3 coding DNA: TGTGCCAGCAGTGATGGACTAGCGGGGGGGTATCGGGTGCAGTACTTC. This translates into CASSDGLAGGYRVQYF.

The J gene is TRBJ1-2, the V gene TRBV5-1; 9 bases align to TRBD1. The germline V gene has CDR1 SGHRS and CDR2 YFSETQ. V lost 0 bases to trimming and J lost 7 bases; unmatched junction nucleotides: 1. The CDR3 totals 13 residues. The CDR3 DNA sequence: TGCGCCAGCAGCTTGGACAGGGGGCTTGGCTACACCTTC. Protein product: CASSLDRGLGYTF.

A word on this clone: At one end the junction does not follow the germline gene, possibly because of a read error. The chain links TRBV20-1 to TRBJ1-2; D possibly corresponds to TRBD1 (6 bases). The CDR3 runs 11 residues. The germline V gene has CDR1 DFQATT and CDR2 SNEGSKA (reference sequence). The CDR3: CSARDTTGHSF. The CDR3 DNA is TGCAGTGCTAGGGACACGACAGGCCATAGCTTC.